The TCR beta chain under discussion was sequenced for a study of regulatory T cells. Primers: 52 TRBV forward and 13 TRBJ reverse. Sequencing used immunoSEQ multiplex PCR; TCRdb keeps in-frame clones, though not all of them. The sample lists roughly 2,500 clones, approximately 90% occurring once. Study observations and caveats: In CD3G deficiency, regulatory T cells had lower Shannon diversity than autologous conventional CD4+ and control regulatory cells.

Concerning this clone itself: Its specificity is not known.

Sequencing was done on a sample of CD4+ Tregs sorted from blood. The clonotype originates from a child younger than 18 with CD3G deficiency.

CDR3 nucleotide sequence: TGTGCCAGCAGTCCAGGGGGCCCCTACAATGAGCAGTTCTTC. Its translation: CASSPGGPYNEQFF. V is TRBV27 and J is TRBJ2-1, with 8 nucleotides matching TRBD1. V was pared by 5 bases and J by 2 bases, with 2 bases of the junction left unmatched. The CDR3 sequence is 14 residues long. The germline gives CDR1 MNHEY, CDR2 SMNVEV (reference sequence).